This T cell receptor beta chain was sequenced for a study of shared clonotypes between healthy human individuals (dated by TCRdb to 2018 to 2020). Describing the broader study: The cohort included a few men and two women between 18 and 49 years of age. For each donor, CD4 naive and CD4 memory were each run on three plates, CD8 naive on two plates, and CD8 memory on one plate. To estimate repertoire size and how much clonotypes are shared between individuals, the study performed deep sequencing of blood TCR repertoires from 4 to 6 healthy adults. To increase sequencing depth and limit assay-specific biases, TCR repertoire library preparation and sequencing were carried out by different laboratories using diverse techniques. Between about 0.8 and 9 billion PBMCs per donor were obtained by leukapheresis.

The CDR3 starts with the cysteine, ends with the phenylalanine, and has 16 residues. The sequence is cut down to CDR3 DNA, 48 bases in frame from base 1. At the junction V is shortened by 3 bases and J by 0 bases; bases outside the gene matches: 7. In the germline V gene, CDR1 corresponds to SNHLY and CDR2 to FYNNEI. Using the deep immunoSEQ assay, multiplex PCR amplified TCR CDR3 regions from genomic DNA. Extracted genomic DNA from each cell subset was spread evenly across all wells of several immunoSEQ 96-well plates, with each plate serving as a replicate. Each replicate PCR for sorted subsets received about 210 ng genomic DNA, equal to roughly 33,000 T cell genomes. The purified libraries were quantified using a Qubit 3.0 fluorometer, sized with a Bioanalyzer 2100, and then quantified again using the KAPA Library Quantification kit. A separate single-read 150-cycle Illumina NextSeq 550 flow cell was used to sequence each immunoSEQ 96-well plate. Per the authors' processing: Because only junctional sequences without quality scores were contained in the immunoSEQ output, filtering matching that applied to full-length reads could not be performed. To assign V/J genes and CDR3, sequences were annotated using PyIR, a Python wrapper for IgBLAST v1.9, with IMGT germline references. Reads with weak V/J assignments (E-value above 1e-6), missing CDR3, stop codons, out-of-frame junctions, or ambiguous translated residues were removed. A V3J clonotype was defined by an identical inferred V gene, J gene, and CDR3 amino acid sequence. Percentage overlap between repertoires was computed as shared unique clonotypes divided by the size of the smaller repertoire. RTK rarefaction, the Chao1 estimator, and Recon v2.1 estimates of unobserved clonotypes were used to assess repertoire richness. OLGA was used to compute generation probabilities for all TCRbeta clonotypes that the gDNA method yielded from a few donors. TCRdb re-hosts the immuneACCESS table, in-frame sequences only. Its copies lack some clones; in the studies checked, an unresolved V gene accounts for under half of them, and the cause for the rest is not known. Clone size and V and J calls were adopted from that table, with D and trimming inferred from the DNA. In all, the sample holds around 980,000 clones, and around three quarters of those were seen once. More than 0.55% of the sample belongs to the ten largest clones.

Healthy HIV-negative adults with no recently reported acute infections or vaccinations were included as donors. Every donor was a Caucasian adult living in Nashville, Tennessee, USA. CD4+ T cells were enriched by magnetic negative selection, after which naive cells were positively selected on CD45RA and the negative fraction was taken as the memory subset. Blood was collected by leukapheresis, and PBMCs were isolated by Ficoll-Histopaque density gradient centrifugation and then cryopreserved in liquid nitrogen vapor phase. Analytical flow cytometry was used to check the purity and quantity of each magnetically sorted T cell population. Each sorted fraction had its genomic DNA isolated and then quantified by UV absorbance on a Nanodrop 2000c. There are a few counts of this clone. The antigen it binds to is not known. No base-level quality is on record; no much larger clone is a single base apart. Summary of the overall study and its limitations: Sampling was limited to blood, and TCR repertoires in tissue likely differ from TCR repertoires in blood. The small number of donors limited the genetic and exposure-history diversity represented. Based on pairwise subsampling, the degree of clonotype sharing among donors was expected to be affected by sequencing depth. Incomplete sequencing was indicated by rarefaction of sorted-subset datasets, despite the large sequencing depth. Clonotypes shared by all four sorted-subset donors showed higher generation probabilities than non-shared clonotypes. When a handful of donors were compared, the shared fraction of clonotypes was about 5.4% for naive CD4, around 3.5% for naive CD8, 2.3% for memory CD4, and approximately 0.4% for memory CD8. Naive subsets generally had larger estimated clonotype richness than memory subsets did.

The rearrangement combines TRBV2 with TRBJ2-7; 8 nucleotides in the junction match TRBD1. This clonotype originated in a man between 18 and 29 years old in good health. Some clones in this sample may be carry-over from other donors' samples. The source material was memory CD4+ T cells from PBMCs. Reading the label with the study, this specimen's cell subset or site is: CD45RA-negative fraction. The nucleotides are TGTGCCAGCAGTGACCGTCAGGGGGCAGGCTCCTACGAGCAGTACTTC. Translated, this gives CASSDRQGAGSYEQYF.